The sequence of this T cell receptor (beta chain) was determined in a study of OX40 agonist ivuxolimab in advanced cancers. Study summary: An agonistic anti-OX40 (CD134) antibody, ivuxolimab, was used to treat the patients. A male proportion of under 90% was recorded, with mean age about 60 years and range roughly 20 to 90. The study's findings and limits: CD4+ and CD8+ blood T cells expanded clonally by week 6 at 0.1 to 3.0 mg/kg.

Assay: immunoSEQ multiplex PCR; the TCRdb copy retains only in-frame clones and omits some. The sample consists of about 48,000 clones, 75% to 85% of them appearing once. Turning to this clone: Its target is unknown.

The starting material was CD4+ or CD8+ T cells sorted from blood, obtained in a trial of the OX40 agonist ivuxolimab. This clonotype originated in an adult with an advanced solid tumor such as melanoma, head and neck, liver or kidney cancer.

The CDR3 sequence is CASSDEYGGFYEQYF. DNA of the CDR3: TGTGCCAGCAGTGACGAGTATGGAGGGTTCTACGAGCAGTACTTC. The gene calls are TRBV6-4 and TRBJ2-7, with a possible D match to TRBD2 (6 bases). The ends were cut back, 2 bases at V and 3 bases at J, with 14 bases in the middle. CDR1 MRHNA and CDR2 SNTAGT come from the germline V gene. This CDR3 is 15 amino acids long.